Shown below are 16 T cell receptor beta chains from a single sample sequenced in a study of blood T cell repertoires in COVID-19. Some clones are missing from TCRdb's copy, which holds only in-frame ones; the method was immunoSEQ multiplex PCR. The sample contains approximately 220,000 clones, 80% to 90% of which appear only once. Sample: PBMCs or T cells enriched from blood (not recorded which). These receptors came from a woman aged 40 to 49 who had been exposed to COVID-19.

The gene calls are TRBV3-1 (or the pseudogene TRBV3-2) and TRBJ1-2, with 7 bases matching TRBD1. V lost 1 base and J lost 4; bases outside the gene matches: 3. The CDR3 covers 14 residues. The germline V gene has CDR1 LGHDT and CDR2 YNNKEL (reference sequence). CDR3 amino acids: CASSQADRIYGYTF. CDR3 coding DNA: TGTGCCAGCAGCCAAGCGGACAGGATCTATGGCTACACCTTC.

The chain recombines TRBV7-9 with TRBJ1-2; D is uncertain. Germline V gene data show CDR1 as SEHNR and CDR2 as FQNEAQ (reference sequence). The ends were cut back, 1 base at V and 3 bases at J, with 6 bases in the middle. There are 13 residues in the CDR3. CDR3 sequence (DNA): TGTGCCAGCAGCTTAGACACCGACTATGGCTACACCTTC. Protein sequence: CASSLDTDYGYTF.

This chain uses TRBV5-4 with TRBJ1-2, with D unclear. Germline V CDR1 and CDR2: SGHNT, YYREEE (reference sequence). This CDR3 spans 16 amino acids. Deletions cut 4 bases from V and 6 bases from J, with 22 bases between. In DNA form, the CDR3 reads TGTGCCAGCAGCCTTCGCCATGCGGTCGGTGGTGATGGCTACACCTTC. Protein sequence: CASSLRHAVGGDGYTF.

The chain joins TRBV7-9 to TRBJ1-2; D remains unclear. The germline gives CDR1 SEHNR, CDR2 FQNEAQ (reference sequence). Deletions cut 4 bases from V and 4 bases from J, with 13 bases between. This CDR3 contains 14 residues. This CDR3 is CASSSGGSGYGYTF. The CDR3 DNA is TGTGCCAGCAGCTCTGGAGGGTCGGGCTATGGCTACACCTTC.

The chain combines TRBV7-9 with TRBJ1-4; D is perhaps TRBD1 (5 bases). The CDR3 runs 15 residues. Per germline, CDR1 SEHNR and CDR2 FQNEAQ (reference sequence). V lost 3 bases, J lost 6 bases, and 14 bases lay in between. CDR3 sequence reads: CASSLVQGWDEKLFF. CDR3 coding DNA: TGTGCCAGCAGCTTGGTGCAGGGATGGGATGAAAAACTGTTTTTT.

This clone occurred a few times. The chain employs TRBV2 and TRBJ1-2, with D possibly matching TRBD1 (5 bases). This CDR3 is built from 14 residues. The V gene's germline CDR1 is SNHLY and CDR2 FYNNEI. The V end lost 5 bases, the J end lost 5 bases, and 15 bases lay between the germline ends. CDR3 sequence (DNA): TGTGCCAGCAGTTCCCAGGGTTTAGAGTATGGCTACACCTTC. Amino acids: CASSSQGLEYGYTF. The whole variable domain, remainder taken from reference TRBV2 and TRBJ1-2, is EPEVTQTPSHQVTQMGQEVILRCVPISNHLYFYWYRQILGQKVEFLVSFYNNEISEKSEIFDDQFSVERPDGSNFTLKIRSTKLEDSAMYFCASSSQGLEYGYTFGSGTRLTVV.

J is TRBJ1-6 and V is TRBV19, with 10 bases fitting TRBD1. The ends lost 7 bases at V and 7 bases at J; junction bases unmatched: 4. CDR1 is LNHDA and CDR2 is SQIVND in the germline V gene (reference sequence). The CDR3 spans 14 residues. CDR3 residues: CASIGQGVNSPLHF. CDR3 DNA: TGTGCCAGTATCGGACAGGGGGTCAATTCACCCCTCCACTTT.

This clone was observed at least ten times. The gene calls are TRBV15 and TRBJ1-1; D perhaps matches TRBD1 (6 bases). CDR1 and CDR2 (germline): LNHNV, YYDKDF (reference sequence). V lost 6 bases and J lost 4, with 15 bases in between. This CDR3 region has 14 residues. The CDR3 sequence: CATSPGGSGTEAFF. Here the CDR3 DNA reads TGTGCCACCAGTCCGGGGGGCAGTGGCACTGAAGCTTTCTTT.

The genes are TRBV5-6 and TRBJ1-2; a possible D gene is TRBD1 (5 bases). Trimming pared 4 bases from V and 8 bases from J, leaving 15 bases between. Germline V gene lookup returns CDR1 SGHDT and CDR2 YYEEEE. This CDR3 has 13 residues. DNA for the CDR3: TGTGCCAGCAGCCGTCGGGGGGTTAAGGGCTACACCTTC. Translating gives CASSRRGVKGYTF. The variable domain in full, completed from reference TRBV5-6 and TRBJ1-2, reads DAGVTQSPTHLIKTRGQQVTLRCSPKSGHDTVSWYQQALGQGPQFIFQYYEEEERQRGNFPDRFSGHQFPNYSSELNVNALLLGDSALYLCASSRRGVKGYTFGSGTRLTVV.

This clone showed up many times. The rearrangement links TRBV19 to TRBJ1-2; D gene ambiguous. V lost 7 bases and J lost 8, with 20 bases in between. This CDR3 is 14 amino acids long. From germline, CDR1 is LNHDA and CDR2 SQIVND (reference sequence). The CDR3 region has the DNA TGTGCCAGTATACCGGGATCATCCGCCGGGGGCTACACCTTC. Amino acid sequence: CASIPGSSAGGYTF. Full variable domain (outside the CDR3, taken from reference TRBV19 and TRBJ1-2): DGGITQSPKYLFRKEGQNVTLSCEQNLNHDAMYWYRQDPGQGLRLIYYSQIVNDFQKGDIAEGYSVSREKKESFPLTVTSAQKNPTAFYLCASIPGSSAGGYTFGSGTRLTVV.

This rearrangement joins TRBV21-1 to TRBJ1-4. TRBV21-1 is annotated as a pseudogene. The CDR3 totals 17 residues. CDR3 DNA sequence: TGTGCCAGCACCACCAGCACCCGGGTCGCCTTGAATGAAAAACTGTTTTTT. Its translation is CASTTSTRVALNEKLFF.

The CDR3 loop is CASKPGQEGQPQHF. CDR3 DNA sequence: TGTGCCAGCAAACCGGGACAGGAGGGTCAGCCCCAGCATTTT. The chain couples TRBV11-3 to TRBJ1-5, with 8 bases identical to TRBD1. J gave up 6 bases and V 7 bases, and 8 bases lay outside the gene matches. This CDR3 has 14 residues. CDR1 is SGHNT and CDR2 is YENEEA in the germline V gene.

The genes are TRBV4-1 and TRBJ1-2, with 7 nucleotides matching TRBD1. V dropped 0 bases and J dropped 10; count of bases not matched to a gene: 8. The CDR3 contains 14 residues. The germline V gene has CDR1 MGHRA and CDR2 YSYEKL. CDR3 in DNA: TGCGCCAGCAGCCAAGATCCAGGGACAGACCACTACACCTTC. This gives the protein CASSQDPGTDHYTF.

There are a few counts of this clone. V is TRBV18 and J is TRBJ2-6; D unresolved. V was cut by 2 bases and J by 0 bases, with 5 bases left in between. The germline gives CDR1 KGHSH, CDR2 LQKENI. CDR3 length: 15 residues. The CDR3 loop is CASSPDTSGANVLTF. CDR3 nucleotides: TGTGCCAGCTCACCAGACACCTCTGGGGCCAACGTCCTGACTTTC.

The J gene is TRBJ1-2, the V gene TRBV20-1; possible D gene TRBD1, 6 bases. V lost 3 bases to trimming and J lost 8 bases, with 10 bases between them. CDR3 length: 11 residues. CDR1 DFQATT and CDR2 SNEGSKA come from the germline V gene (reference sequence). CDR3 DNA sequence: TGCAGTGCTAGGGGGGCAGACGGCTACACCTTC. It specifies CSARGADGYTF.

This clone came up a few times. The V and J genes are TRBV19 and TRBJ1-5; no clear D. Trimming shortened V by 7 bases and J by 2 bases, and 15 bases separated the two germline ends. Germline assignment: CDR1 LNHDA and CDR2 SQIVND (reference sequence). There are 15 residues in the CDR3. The CDR3 here is CASTEAEAGNQPQHF. The DNA of the CDR3 is TGTGCCAGTACCGAGGCCGAGGCAGGCAATCAGCCCCAGCATTTT.